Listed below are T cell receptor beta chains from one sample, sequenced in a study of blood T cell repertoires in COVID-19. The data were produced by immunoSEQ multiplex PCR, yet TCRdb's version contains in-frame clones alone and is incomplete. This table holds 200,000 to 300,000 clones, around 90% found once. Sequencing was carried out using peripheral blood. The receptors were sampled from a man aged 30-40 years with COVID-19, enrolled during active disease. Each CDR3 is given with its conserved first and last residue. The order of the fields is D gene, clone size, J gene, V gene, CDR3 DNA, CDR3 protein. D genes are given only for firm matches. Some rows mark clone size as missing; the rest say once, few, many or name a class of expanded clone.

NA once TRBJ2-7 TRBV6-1 TGTGCCAGCAGTGATCAGGGTGGGTACGAGCAGTACTTC CASSDQGGYEQYF
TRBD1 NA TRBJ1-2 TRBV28 TGTGCCAGCAGTCCCAACTCGGGACAGCTCTATGGCTACACCTTC CASSPNSGQLYGYTF
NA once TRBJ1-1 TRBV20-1 TGCAGTGCCAGGCGGAACACTGAAGCTTTCTTT CSARRNTEAFF
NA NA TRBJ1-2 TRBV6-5 TGTGCCAGCAGTTACCCACAACCGAGGATTGATGGCTACACCTTC CASSYPQPRIDGYTF
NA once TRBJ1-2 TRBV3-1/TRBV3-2 TGTGCCAGCAGCCCAATGGAGGCGCCTAACTATGGCTACACCTTC CASSPMEAPNYGYTF
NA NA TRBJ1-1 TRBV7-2 TGTGCCAGCAGCTTAATGCAGGGGCCGCGTCCTGAAGCTTTCTTT CASSLMQGPRPEAFF
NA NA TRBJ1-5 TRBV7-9 TGTGCCAGCAGCTTCAACAGGGACCAGCCCCAGCATTTT CASSFNRDQPQHF
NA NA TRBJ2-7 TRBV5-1 TGCGCCAGCAGCTTTTTCCAAATGATCCGGGACTCCCGGAACGAGCAGTACTTC CASSFFQMIRDSRNEQYF
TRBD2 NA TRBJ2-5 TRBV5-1 TGCGCCAGCAGCTTGGCTTTCCTAGCGGGGGCCTTCCAAGAGACCCAGTACTTC CASSLAFLAGAFQETQYF
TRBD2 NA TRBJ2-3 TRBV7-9 TGTGCCAGCAGCTCAACAACGGGGTCACTAGCGGGGCTCTACACGCAGTATTTT CASSSTTGSLAGLYTQYF
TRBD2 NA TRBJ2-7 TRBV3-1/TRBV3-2 TGTGCCAGCAGCCGCCGGGGAGCGGGGCTTAGTCACGAGCAGTACTTC CASSRRGAGLSHEQYF
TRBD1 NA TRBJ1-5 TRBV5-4 TGTGCCAGCAGCCTAGGACAGGGCCCCAATCAGCCCCAGCATTTT CASSLGQGPNQPQHF
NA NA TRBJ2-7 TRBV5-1 TGCGCCAGCAGCGACGAACAGGGTACAACCTACGAGCAGTACTTC CASSDEQGTTYEQYF
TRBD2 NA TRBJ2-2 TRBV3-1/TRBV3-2 TGTGCCAGCAGCCAAAGCGGGGTCGCACGGGAGCTGTTTTTT CASSQSGVARELFF
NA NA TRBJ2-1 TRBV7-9 TGTGCCAGCAGCCCAGGGGGGAGCTCCTACAATGAGCAGTTCTTC CASSPGGSSYNEQFF
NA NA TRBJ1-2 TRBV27 TGTGCCAGCAGTTTATGGCAGGGGTCAGGTGGCTACACCTTC CASSLWQGSGGYTF
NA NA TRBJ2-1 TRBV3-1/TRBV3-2 TGTGCCAGCAGCTACCCAGGGGATGGGTCCTACAATGAGCAGTTCTTC CASSYPGDGSYNEQFF
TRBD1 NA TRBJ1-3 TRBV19 TGTGCCAGTAGTATACAGGGGGCGCGAAGAAACACCATATATTTT CASSIQGARRNTIYF
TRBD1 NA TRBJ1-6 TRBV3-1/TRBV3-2 TGTGCCAGCAGCCAACGGGACAGGGGATGGGGCTCACCCCTCCACTTT CASSQRDRGWGSPLHF
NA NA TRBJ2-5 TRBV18 TGTGCCAGCTCACCCAATCAAGAGACCCAGTACTTC CASSPNQETQYF
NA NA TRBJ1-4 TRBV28 TGTGCCAGCACACTTCGGCAGTTTGCTAGAGAAAAACTGTTTTTT CASTLRQFAREKLFF
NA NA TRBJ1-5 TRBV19 TGTGCCGGATCACGACAGCTAGGCAATCAGCCCCAGCATTTT CAGSRQLGNQPQHF
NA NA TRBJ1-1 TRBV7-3 TGTGCCAGCAGTCCCGCAGGGAACACTGAAGCTTTCTTT CASSPAGNTEAFF
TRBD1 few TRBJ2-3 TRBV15 TGTGCCACCAGCAGAGCTAGAAGGGACAGCCCAAGCACAGATACGCAGTATTTT CATSRARRDSPSTDTQYF
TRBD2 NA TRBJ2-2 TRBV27 TGTGCCAGCAGTTTAGGAGGCGGGAGAGCGAACACCGGGGAGCTGTTTTTT CASSLGGGRANTGELFF
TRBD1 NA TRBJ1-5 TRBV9 TGTGCCAGCAGCTCGGGGACAGGTAGGGGTGGGGAGCCCCAGCATTTT CASSSGTGRGGEPQHF
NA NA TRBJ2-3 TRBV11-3 TGTGCCAGCAGCGAGTCGGATACGCAGTATTTT CASSESDTQYF
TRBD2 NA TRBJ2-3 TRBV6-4 TGTGCCAGCAGTGCCACTAGCGGGGGGTCTTTCGCCACAGATACGCAGTATTTT CASSATSGGSFATDTQYF
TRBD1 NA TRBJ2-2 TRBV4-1 TGCGCCAGCAGCCAAGGGCCGGGACAGGGGAAAACCGGGGAGCTGTTTTTT CASSQGPGQGKTGELFF
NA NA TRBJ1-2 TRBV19 TGTGCCAGTAGCCCGGGGGGGAGTGACTATGGCTACACCTTC CASSPGGSDYGYTF
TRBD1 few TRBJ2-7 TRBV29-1 TGCAGCGCCCTTAATGGGGGACAGGGGCCAAGCTCCTACGAGCAGTACTTC CSALNGGQGPSSYEQYF
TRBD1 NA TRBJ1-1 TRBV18 TGTGCCAGCTCACCACCAGGACAGGTCGCCGGGAGCACTGAAGCTTTCTTT CASSPPGQVAGSTEAFF
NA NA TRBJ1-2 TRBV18 TGTGCCAGCTCCCCTGGGACGGGAGATAACTATGGCTACACCTTC CASSPGTGDNYGYTF
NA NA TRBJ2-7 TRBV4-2 TGTGCCAGCAGCCAAGGCATGACAGGATCCTACGAGCAGTACTTC CASSQGMTGSYEQYF
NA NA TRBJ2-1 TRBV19 TGTGCCAGTAGTATAGAGGGCCCTTCTTACAATGAGCAGTTCTTC CASSIEGPSYNEQFF
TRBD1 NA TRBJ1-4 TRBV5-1 TGCGCCAGCAGCTTGGAAACAGGGGGAGGATATGAAAAACTGTTTTTT CASSLETGGGYEKLFF
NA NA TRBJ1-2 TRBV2 TGTGCCAGCAGTGTAATTAACTATGGCTACACCTTC CASSVINYGYTF